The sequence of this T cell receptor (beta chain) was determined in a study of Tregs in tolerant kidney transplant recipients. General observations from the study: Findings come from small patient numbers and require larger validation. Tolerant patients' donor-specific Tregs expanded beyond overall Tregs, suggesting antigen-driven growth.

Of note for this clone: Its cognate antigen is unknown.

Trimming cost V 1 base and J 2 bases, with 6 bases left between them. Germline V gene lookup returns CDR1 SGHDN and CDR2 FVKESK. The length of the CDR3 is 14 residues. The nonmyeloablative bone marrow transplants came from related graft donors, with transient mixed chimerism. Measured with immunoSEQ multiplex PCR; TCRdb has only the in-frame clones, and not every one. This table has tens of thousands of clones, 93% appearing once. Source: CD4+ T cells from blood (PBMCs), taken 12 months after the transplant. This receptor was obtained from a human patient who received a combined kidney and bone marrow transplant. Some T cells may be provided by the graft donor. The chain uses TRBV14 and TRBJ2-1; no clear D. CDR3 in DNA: TGTGCCAGCAGCCAAGGACTCGCCTACAATGAGCAGTTCTTC. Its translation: CASSQGLAYNEQFF. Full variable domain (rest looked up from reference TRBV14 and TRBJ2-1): EAGVTQFPSHSVIEKGQTVTLRCDPISGHDNLYWYRRVMGKEIKFLLHFVKESKQDESGMPNNRFLAERTGGTYSTLKVQPAELEDSGVYFCASSQGLAYNEQFFGPGTRLTVL.